This T cell receptor beta chain is from a study of shared clonotypes between healthy human individuals. Study-wide background: The study used three CD4 naive, three CD4 memory, two CD8 naive and one CD8 memory plate per donor.

CDR3 length equals 15 residues. Looked up from germline, CDR1 is GTSNPN and CDR2 is SVGIG (reference sequence). The V and J ends lost 0 bases and 1 base respectively, with 12 bases between them. Some clones are missing from TCRdb's copy, which holds only in-frame ones; the method was immunoSEQ multiplex PCR. The sample holds 950,000 to 1,300,000 clones, around four fifths seen once. Every one of the donors was a Caucasian adult that lived in Nashville, Tennessee. Source material: memory CD4+ T cells sorted from blood. Subset of the sample: CD45RA-negative fraction. The V gene is TRBV30, the J gene TRBJ1-1; D gene uncertain. This TCR was recovered from a man aged 18 to 30 in good health. CDR3 protein: CAWSVTSSGNTEAFF. The CDR3 DNA reads as TGTGCCTGGAGTGTAACCTCTTCGGGGAACACTGAAGCTTTCTTT.